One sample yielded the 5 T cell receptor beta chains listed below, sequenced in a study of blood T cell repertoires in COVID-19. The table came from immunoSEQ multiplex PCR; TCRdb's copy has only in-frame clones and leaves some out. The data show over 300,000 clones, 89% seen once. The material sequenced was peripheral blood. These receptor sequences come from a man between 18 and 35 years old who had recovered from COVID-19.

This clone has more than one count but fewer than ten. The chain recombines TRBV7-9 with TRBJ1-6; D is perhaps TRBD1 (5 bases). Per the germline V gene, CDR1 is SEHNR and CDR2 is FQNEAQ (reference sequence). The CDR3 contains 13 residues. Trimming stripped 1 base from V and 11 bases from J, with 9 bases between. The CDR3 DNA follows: TGTGCCAGCAGCTTAGGTGGGGGGGCACCCCTCCACTTT. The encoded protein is CASSLGGGAPLHF.

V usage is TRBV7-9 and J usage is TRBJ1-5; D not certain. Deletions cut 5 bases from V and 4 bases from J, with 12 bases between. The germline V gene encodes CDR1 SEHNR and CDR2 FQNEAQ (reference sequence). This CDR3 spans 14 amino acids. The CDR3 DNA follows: TGTGCCAGCAGCCCCCCCGGGGAGAATCAGCCCCAGCATTTT. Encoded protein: CASSPPGENQPQHF.

The CDR3, as DNA: TGTGCCAGCACTCTACTAGCGGCCGCAGATACGCAGTATTTT. As protein: CASTLLAAADTQYF. J is TRBJ2-3 and V is TRBV6-5; 8 bases are shared with TRBD2. This CDR3 has 14 residues. From germline, CDR1 is MNHEY and CDR2 SVGAGI. The V and J ends lost 7 bases and 4 bases, in that order; junction bases with no gene match: 7.

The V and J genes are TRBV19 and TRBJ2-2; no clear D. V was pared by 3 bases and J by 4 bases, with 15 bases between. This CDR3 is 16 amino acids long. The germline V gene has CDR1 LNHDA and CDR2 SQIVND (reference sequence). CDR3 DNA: TGTGCCAGTAGTATTGCCCATCTCGCGCCCACCGGGGAGCTGTTTTTT. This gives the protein CASSIAHLAPTGELFF.

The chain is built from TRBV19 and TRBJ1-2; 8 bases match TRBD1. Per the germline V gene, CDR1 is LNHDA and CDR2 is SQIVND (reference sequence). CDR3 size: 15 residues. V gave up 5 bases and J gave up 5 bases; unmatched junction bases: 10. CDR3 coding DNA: TGTGCCAGTAGTCTAGGGACAGGAATTGGGTATGGCTACACCTTC. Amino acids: CASSLGTGIGYGYTF.